The 20 T cell receptor beta chains listed next were all sequenced from one sample in a study of T cells after yellow fever vaccination. TCRdb itself ran the 5' RACE reads through MiXCR, one entry per CDR3 protein. The sample lists fewer than 350,000 distinct CDR3 sequences; 8.7% were seen once. The specimen comprised PBMCs, sampled on the day of the first yellow fever vaccination. Receptors originate from a man between 18 and 35 years old who received the YFV17D yellow fever vaccine.

This clonotype was recorded at least ten times. The chain links TRBV4-3 to TRBJ1-5; no firm D call. The V and J ends lost 1 base and 4 bases respectively, with 5 bases between them. CDR1 and CDR2 from the germline V gene are LGHNA and YSLEER. This CDR3 region has 13 residues. CDR3 nucleotides: TGCGCCAGCAGCCAAGGGGAGAATCAGCCCCAGCATTTT. This translates into CASSQGENQPQHF.

V gene TRBV10-1 combines with J gene TRBJ2-7; 7 nucleotides match TRBD1. This CDR3 region has 12 residues. The junction had 8 bases not matched to a gene; V was cut back by 10 bases and J by 5 bases. Germline CDR1 WNHNN, CDR2 SYGVQD (reference sequence). The CDR3 region has the DNA TGCGCCACCCGACAGGGTAACGACGAGCAGTACTTC. It encodes CATRQGNDEQYF.

The genes are TRBV7-6 and TRBJ2-1, with TRBD2 matching 9 bases. V lost 5 bases and J lost 3; bases outside the gene matches: 8. Germline values: CDR1 SGHVS, CDR2 FNYEAQ. The CDR3 length is 16 residues. Here the CDR3 DNA reads TGTGCCAGCAGCCCAAGGACTAGCGCGGACTACAATGAGCAGTTCTTC. Amino acids: CASSPRTSADYNEQFF. Together with reference TRBV7-6 and TRBJ2-1, the CDR3 gives the full variable domain: GAGVSQSPRYKVTKRGQDVALRCDPISGHVSLYWYRQALGQGPEFLTYFNYEAQQDKSGLPNDRFSAERPEGSISTLTIQRTEQRDSAMYRCASSPRTSADYNEQFFGPGTRLTVL.

This clonotype has more than one count but fewer than ten. The V gene is TRBV10-3, the J gene TRBJ2-7; D may be TRBD2 (7 bases). Germline V gives CDR1 ENHRY, CDR2 SYGVKD. CDR3 length equals 14 residues. Trimming shortened V by 3 bases and J by 5 bases, and 14 bases separated the two germline ends. The CDR3 DNA follows: TGTGCCATCAGTGATAGTCGGGGGGCCCACGAGCAGTACTTC. This gives the protein CAISDSRGAHEQYF.

V gene TRBV7-2 combines with J gene TRBJ2-3; D not certain. Germline CDR1 reads SGHTA; CDR2 reads FQGNSA. The length of the CDR3 is 15 residues. V dropped 4 bases and J dropped 0 bases, with 11 bases sitting between them. CDR3: CASSYRTVSTDTQYF. CDR3 nucleotides: TGTGCCAGCAGCTACAGAACGGTGAGCACAGATACGCAGTATTTT.

The genes are TRBV21-1 and TRBJ1-5; TRBD1, as called in the table, went unchecked against the DNA. TRBV21-1 is flagged as a pseudogene. The CDR3 has 21 amino acids. The CDR3 region is CASSKLNWGGTGTYSNQPQHF. CDR3 DNA sequence: TGTGCCAGCAGCAAACTTAATTGGGGTGGGACAGGGACCTATAGCAATCAGCCCCAGCATTTT.

This clonotype was counted only a few times. One end of the junction fails to match germline, which may point to a read error. This rearrangement joins TRBV29-1 to TRBJ2-5; D is unclear. The CDR3 is made up of 10 amino acids. Germline V gives CDR1 SQVTM, CDR2 ANQGSEA. CDR3 sequence: CSAEQETQYF. The CDR3 bases are TGCAGCGCTGAACAAGAGACCCAGTACTTC.

This clonotype came up many times. CDR3 protein: CASSYLGVNTGELFF. In DNA form, the CDR3 reads TGTGCCAGCAGTTACTTAGGAGTAAACACCGGGGAGCTGTTTTTT. The chain is built from TRBV6-2 or TRBV6-3 and TRBJ2-2; no clear D. The CDR3 runs to 15 residues. Trimming stripped 1 base from V and 2 bases from J, with 8 bases between. CDR1 is MNHEY and CDR2 is SVGEGT in the germline V gene.

Ten or more counts support this clonotype. This chain links TRBV4-1 with TRBJ2-7; possible D gene TRBD1, 6 bases. The V end lost 4 bases, the J end lost 5 bases, and 15 bases lay between the germline ends. The CDR3 loop spans 14 amino acids. Germline CDR1 is MGHRA and CDR2 is YSYEKL. DNA of the CDR3: TGCGCCAGCAGCCGTCAAAGAGGGGACAACGAGCAGTACTTC. It encodes CASSRQRGDNEQYF.

This chain uses TRBV5-1 with TRBJ1-2; 9 nucleotides agree with TRBD1. The germline V gene encodes CDR1 SGHRS and CDR2 YFSETQ. V was clipped by 4 bases and J by 4 bases; unmatched bases: 11. The CDR3 has 16 residues. CDR3 protein: CASSPGQDRGVYGYTF. In DNA form, the CDR3 reads TGCGCCAGCAGCCCCGGACAGGACAGGGGTGTCTATGGCTACACCTTC.

This chain uses TRBV27 with TRBJ1-1, with TRBD1 matching over 7 bases. J lost 2 bases, V lost 5 bases, and 5 bases had no gene match. This CDR3 contains 14 residues. Germline V gene data show CDR1 as MNHEY and CDR2 as SMNVEV (reference sequence). The CDR3 spells CASSAGTANTEAFF. The DNA of the CDR3 is TGTGCCAGCAGTGCCGGGACAGCTAACACTGAAGCTTTCTTT.

The gene calls are TRBV7-9 and TRBJ2-5; D is ambiguous. CDR1 and CDR2 from the germline V gene are SEHNR and FQNEAQ (reference sequence). Trimming shortened V by 6 bases and J by 5 bases, and 7 bases separated the two germline ends. CDR3 length: 11 residues. CDR3: CASRSLETQYF. The CDR3 nucleotides read TGTGCCAGCAGATCCTTGGAGACCCAGTACTTC.

The gene calls are TRBV7-9 and TRBJ2-3; D might be TRBD2 (6 bases). Germline values: CDR1 SEHNR, CDR2 FQNEAQ (reference sequence). Trimming pared 5 bases from V and 7 bases from J, leaving 19 bases between. CDR3 length: 15 residues. CDR3 in amino acids: CASSLRGSYENTQYF. CDR3 nucleotide sequence: TGTGCCAGCAGCCTACGGGGGTCCTACGAGAATACGCAGTATTTT.

The rearrangement joins TRBV11-1 to TRBJ1-1; D is unresolved. Trimming pared 4 bases from V and 1 base from J, leaving 7 bases between. Looked up from germline, CDR1 is SGHAT and CDR2 is FQDESV (reference sequence). This CDR3 region has 13 residues. The DNA of the CDR3 is TGTGCCAGCAGCTCCTCGGAGAACACTGAAGCTTTCTTT. This translates into CASSSSENTEAFF. The whole variable domain, remainder taken from reference TRBV11-1 and TRBJ1-1, is EAEVAQSPRYKITEKSQAVAFWCDPISGHATLYWYRQILGQGPELLVQFQDESVVDDSQLPKDRFSAERLKGVDSTLKIQPAELGDSAMYLCASSSSENTEAFFGQGTRLTVV.

V is TRBV7-9 and J is TRBJ1-1; 7 bases are shared with TRBD1. Germline V gene lookup returns CDR1 SEHNR and CDR2 FQNEAQ (reference sequence). V was clipped by 4 bases and J by 4 bases; unmatched bases: 12. This CDR3 comprises 16 residues. This chain's CDR3 is CASSSPSTGVGTEAFF. CDR3 nucleotide sequence: TGTGCCAGCAGCTCGCCATCTACAGGGGTGGGCACTGAAGCTTTCTTT.

This clonotype occurred many times. The V call is TRBV29-1, the J call TRBJ2-5; a weak D match, TRBD2 (6 bases). The CDR3 runs 14 residues. The V and J ends lost 3 bases and 5 bases respectively, with 16 bases between them. Germline assignment: CDR1 SQVTM and CDR2 ANQGSEA. The CDR3 DNA sequence: TGCAGCGTTGAGCCGCGGGGCGTTCCGGAGACCCAGTACTTC. This gives the protein CSVEPRGVPETQYF.

The chain joins TRBV20-1 to TRBJ1-3; D might be TRBD1 (5 bases). With 2 bases removed from V and 2 bases from J, the gap between germline ends came to 10 bases. The CDR3 is 14 residues long. The germline gives CDR1 DFQATT, CDR2 SNEGSKA (reference sequence). Here the CDR3 DNA reads TGCAGTGCTAGACAGGGAGGTACTGGAAACACCATATATTTT. Its translation is CSARQGGTGNTIYF.

This clonotype has a count of ten or more. This chain uses TRBV6-2 or TRBV6-3 with TRBJ1-1, with unresolved D. From germline, CDR1 is MNHEY and CDR2 SVGEGT. Trimming took off 4 bases at V and 1 base at J, with 13 bases between the two ends. CDR3 length: 15 residues. The CDR3 coding sequence is TGTGCCAGCAGTTTTTATGGTGTCAGGAACACTGAAGCTTTCTTT. It yields the protein CASSFYGVRNTEAFF.

The CDR3, as DNA: TGTGCTAGTGGTTGGGGTGATACGCAGTATTTT. Its translation is CASGWGDTQYF. The chain carries TRBV12-5 and TRBJ2-3; no reliable D call. CDR3 length: 11 amino acids. Per the germline V gene, CDR1 is LGHNT and CDR2 is FRNRAP. V was trimmed by 4 bases and J by 6 bases, leaving 5 bases between them.

Many counts were recorded for this clonotype. The chain joins TRBV4-1 to TRBJ1-2; 7 nucleotides agree with TRBD1. CDR1 and CDR2 from the germline V gene are MGHRA and YSYEKL. CDR3 length: 16 residues. The V segment lost 1 base and the J segment 4 bases; nucleotides outside the gene matches: 9. The CDR3: CASSQVNTGALYGYTF. As DNA, the CDR3 is TGCGCCAGCAGCCAAGTAAATACAGGGGCCCTCTATGGCTACACCTTC.